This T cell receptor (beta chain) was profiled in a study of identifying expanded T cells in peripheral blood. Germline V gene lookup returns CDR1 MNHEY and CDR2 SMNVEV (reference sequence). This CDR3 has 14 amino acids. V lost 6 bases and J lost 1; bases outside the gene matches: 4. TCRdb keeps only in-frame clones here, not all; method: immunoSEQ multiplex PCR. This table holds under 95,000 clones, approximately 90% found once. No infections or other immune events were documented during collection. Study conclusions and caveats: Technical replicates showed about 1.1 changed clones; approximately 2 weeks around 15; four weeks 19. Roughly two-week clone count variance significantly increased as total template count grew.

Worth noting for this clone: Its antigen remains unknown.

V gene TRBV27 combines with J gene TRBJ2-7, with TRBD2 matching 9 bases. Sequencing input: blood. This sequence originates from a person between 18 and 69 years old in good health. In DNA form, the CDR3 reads TGTGCCAGCAGCCGTAGCGGGAGTTCCTACGAGCAGTACTTC. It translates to CASSRSGSSYEQYF.